Following are 30 T cell receptor beta chains from one sample sequenced in a study of T-cell reconstitution after alpha-beta-depleted transplantation in children. Unique molecular identifiers were incorporated when the TCRbeta library was constructed. TCRdb re-analysed the PCR reads in MiXCR, keeping a single row per CDR3 protein. The sample has about 250,000 distinct CDR3 sequences, more than 20% seen once. The starting material was PBMCs, mostly from graft donor cells, obtained 360 days after TCRalphabeta/CD19-depleted stem cell transplant. Receptor source: a female patient aged 2 to 10 who had a stem cell transplant for congenital amegakaryocytic thrombocytopenia, so the T cells may come from the graft donor.

This clonotype appeared a few times. The chain links TRBV5-1 to TRBJ1-3; D is uncertain. The CDR3 runs to 14 residues. Germline CDR1 and CDR2: SGHRS and YFSETQ. Trimming removed 4 bases at V and 2 bases at J, with 10 bases between. The CDR3 here is CASSPNSAGNTIYF. The CDR3 DNA sequence: TGCGCCAGCAGCCCGAATTCCGCTGGAAACACCATATATTTT.

In regard to this clonotype: Sequence at one end of the junction differs from germline and may be a read error. The V call is TRBV6-2 or TRBV6-3, the J call TRBJ2-7; the D is unclear. Germline-derived CDR1 and CDR2 are MNHEY and SVGEGT. The CDR3 has 14 amino acids. CDR3 coding DNA: TGTGCCAGCAGCTTCGACGGACGGGCCTACGAACAGTACTTC. Amino acid sequence: CASSFDGRAYEQYF.

This clonotype has more than one count but fewer than ten. The V gene is TRBV29-1, the J gene TRBJ1-3; 10 bases align to TRBD1. V lost 2 bases and J lost 4; bases outside the gene matches: 5. There are 15 residues in the CDR3. Germline V gene sequence: CDR1 SQVTM, CDR2 ANQGSEA. The CDR3 loop is CSVESGTGDGNTIYF. The CDR3 DNA is TGCAGCGTTGAATCAGGGACAGGGGACGGAAACACCATATATTTT.

This clonotype was detected only a few times. The J gene is TRBJ1-1, the V gene TRBV15; tentative D call: TRBD1 (5 bases). This CDR3 is 14 amino acids long. Germline assignment: CDR1 LNHNV and CDR2 YYDKDF (reference sequence). The V end was cut by 3 bases, the J end by 4 bases, with 12 bases between. Here the CDR3 reads CATSRGRVGTEAFF. CDR3 coding DNA: TGTGCCACCAGCAGGGGACGGGTGGGCACTGAAGCTTTCTTT.

This clonotype was counted only a few times. The chain carries TRBV28 and TRBJ2-3; D may be TRBD1 or TRBD2 (5 bases each). Looked up from germline, CDR1 is MDHEN and CDR2 is SYDVKM. V lost 2 bases, J lost 5 bases, and 17 bases lay in between. There are 16 residues in the CDR3. The CDR3 region has the DNA TGTGCCAGCAGTTTAGACGGGACCACTTACATAGATACGCAGTATTTT. Translation gives CASSLDGTTYIDTQYF.

This clonotype was recorded a few times. J is TRBJ1-2 and V is TRBV7-9; D is undetermined. Trimming shortened V by 5 bases and J by 8 bases, and 18 bases separated the two germline ends. Germline CDR1 is SEHNR and CDR2 is FQNEAQ (reference sequence). CDR3 length: 14 residues. The CDR3 coding sequence is TGTGCCAGCAGCCAACTGGCGGTATCTGAGGGCTACACCTTC. Translating gives CASSQLAVSEGYTF.

This chain uses TRBV12-3 or TRBV12-4 with TRBJ2-1, with D possibly called TRBD1 or TRBD2 (6 bases each). The CDR3 runs 15 residues. Trimming left V 6 bases short and J 4 bases short, with 16 bases between. CDR3 region: CASSRGTGAYNEQFF. For the CDR3, the DNA is TGTGCCAGCAGCCGTGGGACGGGGGCTTACAATGAGCAGTTCTTC.

To note about this clonotype: Relative to the germline gene, one junction end is altered; a read error may explain this. The chain combines TRBV3-1 with TRBJ2-1, with TRBD2 identical over 8 bases. Germline values: CDR1 LGHDT, CDR2 YNNKEL (reference sequence). This CDR3 has 15 amino acids. Here the CDR3 reads CACSLAGSSYNEQFF. The CDR3 coding sequence is TGTGCCTGCAGCTTAGCGGGAAGCTCCTACAATGAGCAGTTCTTC.

This clonotype was counted a few times. The rearrangement uses TRBV4-2 and TRBJ2-1, with 10 bases matching TRBD2. This CDR3 spans 16 amino acids. Germline trimming cut 4 bases from V and 9 bases from J; bases unmatched to any gene: 12. The germline V gene encodes CDR1 LGHNA and CDR2 YNFKEQ. Written as DNA, the CDR3 is TGTGCCAGCAGCCCGAAATTAGCGGGAGGTCTGGGTGAGCAGTTCTTC. Its translation is CASSPKLAGGLGEQFF.

This clonotype has a handful of counts. The V gene is TRBV12-3 or TRBV12-4, the J gene TRBJ1-6; D unresolved. This CDR3 has 14 residues. V lost 2 bases to trimming and J lost 10 bases, with 12 bases between them. CDR3 in DNA: TGTGCCAGCAGTTTATGGGGAATTGGATCACCCCTCCACTTT. Translation: CASSLWGIGSPLHF.

At least ten counts were recorded for this clonotype. The chain employs TRBV2 and TRBJ2-5, with D perhaps being TRBD1 or TRBD2 (6 bases each). Germline lookup yields CDR1 SNHLY and CDR2 FYNNEI. With 7 bases removed from V and 5 bases from J, the gap between germline ends came to 23 bases. The CDR3 consists of 16 residues. The CDR3 reads CASTIIGGTAGETQYF. As DNA, the CDR3 is TGTGCCAGCACAATAATAGGGGGGACCGCCGGTGAGACCCAGTACTTC.

This clonotype occurred many times. The chain is built from TRBV3-1 and TRBJ2-7; the D is unclear. The V gene's germline CDR1 is LGHDT and CDR2 YNNKEL (reference sequence). Trimming took off 0 bases at V and 2 bases at J, with 8 bases between the two ends. This CDR3 is built from 14 residues. CDR3 DNA: TGTGCCAGCAGCCAAGATGCCCGCACCTACGAGCAGTACTTC. Translated, it gives CASSQDARTYEQYF.

This chain uses TRBV5-1 with TRBJ2-3, with D perhaps matching TRBD1 (5 bases). This CDR3 comprises 14 residues. V dropped 9 bases and J dropped 4 bases, with 18 bases sitting between them. The V gene's germline CDR1 is SGHRS and CDR2 YFSETQ. CDR3 DNA: TGCGCCACCGCGATAGGGGATAGATCAGATACGCAGTATTTT. It codes for CATAIGDRSDTQYF.

The sample holds a few counts of this clonotype. This chain connects TRBV7-8 to TRBJ2-2; 9 nucleotides align to TRBD2. The CDR3 runs 18 residues. Germline loops: CDR1 SGHVS, CDR2 FQNEAQ. Unmatched junction bases numbered 10, after V lost 0 bases and J lost 5 bases. The DNA for the CDR3 is TGTGCCAGCAGCTTAGCTCCTGTCGGACTAGCGTCGACCGGGGAGCTGTTTTTT. It translates to CASSLAPVGLASTGELFF.

This clonotype has ten or more counts. The V call is TRBV10-3, the J call TRBJ2-2; 7 bases line up with TRBD2. The CDR3 contains 15 residues. Trimming took 6 bases from V and 1 from J; bases not matched to a gene: 5. The V gene's germline CDR1 is ENHRY and CDR2 SYGVKD. This CDR3 is CAIRPLAENTGELFF. DNA for the CDR3: TGTGCCATCAGGCCCCTAGCGGAGAACACCGGGGAGCTGTTTTTT.

This clonotype was detected a few times. This chain uses TRBV7-2 with TRBJ1-6; D uncertain. CDR3 length equals 13 residues. The germline gives CDR1 SGHTA, CDR2 FQGNSA. V was trimmed by 5 bases and J by 9 bases, leaving 11 bases between them. The CDR3 sequence is CASSRPPLSPLHF. In DNA form, the CDR3 reads TGTGCCAGCAGCCGGCCCCCTCTTTCACCCCTCCACTTT.

The chain employs TRBV30 and TRBJ2-5; tentative D call: TRBD1 (6 bases). V was shortened by 4 bases and J by 5 bases, with 14 bases between the two germline ends. Germline V gives CDR1 GTSNPN, CDR2 SVGIG (reference sequence). The CDR3 loop spans 13 amino acids. CDR3 sequence reads: CAWIVRGKETQYF. CDR3 DNA sequence: TGTGCCTGGATTGTTAGGGGGAAGGAGACCCAGTACTTC.

The chain carries TRBV5-1 and TRBJ2-6, with a tentative D call TRBD2 (5 bases). Looked up from germline, CDR1 is SGHRS and CDR2 is YFSETQ. The CDR3 extends over 16 amino acids. Trimming took 3 bases from V and 0 from J, leaving 10 bases between them. CDR3 protein: CASSSGRDSGANVLTF. Written as DNA, the CDR3 is TGCGCCAGCAGCTCAGGACGGGACTCTGGGGCCAACGTCCTGACTTTC.

Many counts were recorded for this clonotype. The rearrangement links TRBV29-1 to TRBJ1-4; tentative D call: TRBD1 (5 bases). V lost 7 bases to trimming and J lost 2 bases, with 11 bases between them. In germline, CDR1 is SQVTM, CDR2 ANQGSEA. This CDR3 region has 13 residues. The CDR3 loop reads CSDSTDTNEKLFF. CDR3 nucleotides: TGCAGCGATTCGACAGACACTAATGAAAAACTGTTTTTT. The variable domain in full, completed from reference TRBV29-1 and TRBJ1-4, reads SAVISQKPSRDICQRGTSLTIQCQVDSQVTMMFWYRQQPGQSLTLIATANQGSEATYESGFVIDKFPISRPNLTFSTLTVSNMSPEDSSIYLCSDSTDTNEKLFFGSGTQLSVL.

The chain carries TRBV20-1 and TRBJ1-1; D gene uncertain. This CDR3 region has 12 residues. Germline values: CDR1 DFQATT, CDR2 SNEGSKA (reference sequence). V lost 3 bases, J lost 4 bases, and 9 bases lay in between. The CDR3 DNA sequence: TGCAGTGCTAGCCGGGCGGCCACTGAAGCTTTCTTT. Translated, it gives CSASRAATEAFF.

The chain recombines TRBV12-3 or TRBV12-4 with TRBJ1-4, with TRBD1 identical over 8 bases. V gave up 5 bases and J gave up 0 bases; unmatched junction bases: 14. CDR3 length: 19 residues. The CDR3, as DNA: TGTGCCAGCAGTCCACAGGGGGTACCCAGAAGGGCAACTAATGAAAAACTGTTTTTT. It codes for CASSPQGVPRRATNEKLFF.

The table lists this clonotype with many counts. The rearrangement joins TRBV24-1 to TRBJ2-2; 11 bases line up with TRBD1. With 3 bases clipped from V and 4 bases from J, the junction kept 6 bases outside the gene matches. Germline V lookup: CDR1 KGHDR, CDR2 SFDVKD. The CDR3 is 17 residues long. The CDR3 loop reads CATSDAGQGVATGELFF. The CDR3 region has the DNA TGTGCCACCAGTGATGCGGGACAGGGGGTCGCCACCGGGGAGCTGTTTTTT.

A few counts support this clonotype. V gene TRBV2 combines with J gene TRBJ1-3; 7 bases line up with TRBD1. The V segment lost 6 bases and the J segment 4 bases; nucleotides outside the gene matches: 6. CDR3 length: 14 residues. From germline, CDR1 is SNHLY and CDR2 FYNNEI. The CDR3 bases are TGTGCCAGCAGCAAACAGGGGACCGGAAACACCATATATTTT. Translated: CASSKQGTGNTIYF.

The table lists this clonotype with a few counts. This chain uses TRBV6-2 or TRBV6-3 with TRBJ2-5; TRBD1 matches 7 bases. Unmatched junction bases numbered 2, after V lost 2 bases and J lost 2 bases. This CDR3 comprises 14 residues. In germline, CDR1 is MNHEY, CDR2 SVGEGT. In DNA form, the CDR3 reads TGTGCCAGCAGTTACCTGGGACAGCAAGAGACCCAGTACTTC. This codes for CASSYLGQQETQYF.

V and J are TRBV7-2 and TRBJ1-3; 7 positions agree with TRBD1. The CDR3 has 16 residues. J gave up 1 base and V 1 base, and 4 bases lay outside the gene matches. Germline loops: CDR1 SGHTA, CDR2 FQGNSA. CDR3 sequence: CASSLGPGGSGNTIYF. DNA for the CDR3: TGTGCCAGCAGCTTAGGTCCAGGGGGGTCTGGAAACACCATATATTTT.

This clonotype has more than one count but fewer than ten. The V and J genes are TRBV29-1 and TRBJ2-1; D call uncertain. The V and J ends lost 3 bases and 0 bases respectively, with 12 bases between them. Per the germline V gene, CDR1 is SQVTM and CDR2 is ANQGSEA. The CDR3 contains 15 residues. CDR3 coding DNA: TGCAGCGTTGATAATTTGACTGGCTCCTACAATGAGCAGTTCTTC. This encodes CSVDNLTGSYNEQFF.

The rearrangement joins TRBV9 to TRBJ1-2; TRBD1 might be the D (5 bases). Trimming took off 4 bases at V and 1 base at J, with 14 bases between the two ends. The CDR3 sequence is 15 residues long. CDR1 is SGDLS, CDR2 YYNGEE, per germline. CDR3 nucleotides: TGTGCCAGCAGCAACAGGAGGAGCTTTAACTATGGCTACACCTTC. Translated: CASSNRRSFNYGYTF.

This clonotype came up many times. V is TRBV7-2 and J is TRBJ1-2; D possibly corresponds to TRBD1 (5 bases). This CDR3 is built from 14 residues. CDR1 SGHTA and CDR2 FQGNSA come from the germline V gene. V lost 1 base and J lost 5, with 11 bases in between. The CDR3: CASSLGVQDYGYTF. CDR3 coding DNA: TGTGCCAGCAGCTTAGGGGTACAGGATTATGGCTACACCTTC.

This sequence joins TRBV6-5 and TRBJ1-1; D perhaps matches TRBD1 (6 bases). Trimming left V 3 bases short and J 6 bases short, with 26 bases between. The CDR3 totals 18 residues. Per germline, CDR1 MNHEY and CDR2 SVGAGI. CDR3: CASSYVGGRGFFGPEAFF. CDR3 nucleotides: TGTGCCAGCAGTTATGTCGGGGGCAGAGGGTTTTTTGGCCCTGAAGCTTTCTTT.

The V and J genes are TRBV20-1 and TRBJ2-7; TRBD1 might be the D (8 bases). Trimming took 8 bases from V and 2 from J, leaving 19 bases between them. The length of the CDR3 is 14 residues. Germline CDR1 and CDR2: DFQATT and SNEGSKA (reference sequence). The CDR3 coding sequence is TGCAGTCTACCGGTACAGGGGGGGGCCTACGAGCAGTACTTC. This translates into CSLPVQGGAYEQYF.